This is a list of T cell receptor beta chains from one sample in a study of control samples from healthy donors and cancer patients. TCRdb keeps only in-frame clones here, not all; method: immunoSEQ multiplex PCR. This table holds around 120,000 clones, around 87% found once. Sample: blood. The receptors shown here come from a man aged 55 to 70 in good health. Both conserved end residues are part of each CDR3. The D gene is left open where the match is weak. The listing skips clone size in some rows; elsewhere it reads once, few, many or a size class.

TRBV19,.,TRBJ2-5,TRBD2,TGTGCCAGTAGTATCGGGGGGGCGATCCAAGAGACCCAGTACTTC,CASSIGGAIQETQYF
TRBV28,.,TRBJ1-2,.,TGTGCCAGCAGTTTATCCGTTGACTCATATGGCTACACCTTC,CASSLSVDSYGYTF
TRBV4-1,.,TRBJ1-1,.,TGCGCCAGCAGCCTCAATCCCATACAGCAAAAAGCTTTCTTT,CASSLNPIQQKAFF
TRBV7-6,.,TRBJ2-6,.,TGTGCCAGCAGCCCCAGGTACAGGTCTGGGGCCAACGTCCTGACTTTC,CASSPRYRSGANVLTF
TRBV9,.,TRBJ1-2,.,TGTGCCAGCTCCGGTTTTAGCTATGGCTACACCTTC,CASSGFSYGYTF
TRBV19,.,TRBJ2-2,TRBD1,TGTGCCAGTTCTAACAGGGGAAACACCGGGGAGCTGTTTTTT,CASSNRGNTGELFF
TRBV7-2,.,TRBJ2-3,.,TGTGCCAGCAGCCCGGGGGCAGATACGCAGTATTTT,CASSPGADTQYF
TRBV6-5,.,TRBJ1-5,.,TGTGCCAGCAGTTACTCGGGCAGGGGAAGCAATCAGCCCCAGCATTTT,CASSYSGRGSNQPQHF
TRBV5-1,.,TRBJ1-2,.,TGCGCCAGCAGCTTCCAGGCAGCTAACTATGGCTACACCTTC,CASSFQAANYGYTF
TRBV11-2,.,TRBJ1-1,.,TGTGCCAGCAGCTTTATTCTTTTTGGGAACACTGAAGCTTTCTTT,CASSFILFGNTEAFF
TRBV18,.,TRBJ2-1,TRBD1,TGTGCCAGCTCACCCGGGACAGGGGCTTACAATGAGCAGTTCTTC,CASSPGTGAYNEQFF
TRBV10-3,.,TRBJ2-3,TRBD2,TGTGCCATCAGTGAGAAAAGCGGGGGGAGCACAGATACGCAGTATTTT,CAISEKSGGSTDTQYF
TRBV18,.,TRBJ1-2,TRBD1,TGTGCCAGCTCACCCCGCGGAGGGGGCGACACGGAAGGCTACACCTTC,CASSPRGGGDTEGYTF
TRBV6-8,once,TRBJ1-2,TRBD1,TGTGCCAGCACAAAGGCAGGGGGTGGTTATGGCTACACCTTC,CASTKAGGGYGYTF
TRBV18,.,TRBJ2-3,TRBD1,TGTGCCAGCTCACTGGACAGGGGGCGCGGTGGTACGCAGTATTTT,CASSLDRGRGGTQYF
TRBV11-3,.,TRBJ1-3,.,TGTGCCAGCAGCCCCCGGGGGGGCTCAGGAAACACCATATATTTT,CASSPRGGSGNTIYF
TRBV12-3/TRBV12-4,.,TRBJ1-1,.,TGTGCCAGCAGTTTCTCCGGAAACACTGAAGCTTTCTTT,CASSFSGNTEAFF
TRBV28,.,TRBJ1-3,.,TGTGCCAGCAGTCTAGCCGGAAACACCATATATTTT,CASSLAGNTIYF
TRBV10-3,.,TRBJ2-5,.,TGTGCCATCAGTGAGTCGATCCGGGAGACCCAGTACTTC,CAISESIRETQYF
TRBV19,.,TRBJ1-1,TRBD1,TGTGCCAGTAGTAAATCGACAGGGTCGCACACTGAAGCTTTCTTT,CASSKSTGSHTEAFF
TRBV13,.,TRBJ1-1,.,TGTGCCAGCAGCTTAGGGGGGTATAACACTGAAGCTTTCTTT,CASSLGGYNTEAFF
TRBV19,.,TRBJ1-6,TRBD1,TGTGCCAGTAGTCTGCTGACAGGGGGCAATTCACCCCTCCACTTT,CASSLLTGGNSPLHF
TRBV5-1,.,TRBJ2-2,TRBD2,TGCGCCAGCAGCCTCCTAGCGGGGGTTTCCACCGGGGAGCTGTTTTTT,CASSLLAGVSTGELFF
TRBV20-1,.,TRBJ1-1,.,TGCAGTGCTAGGTTGAACACTGAAGCTTTCTTT,CSARLNTEAFF
TRBV24-1,.,TRBJ1-3,.,TGTGCCACCAGTGATGCGGGGGCCGGCTCTGGAAACACCATATATTTT,CATSDAGAGSGNTIYF
TRBV12-3/TRBV12-4,.,TRBJ1-6,.,TGTGCCAGCAGATTCGGTTATAATTCACCCCTCCACTTT,CASRFGYNSPLHF
TRBV19,.,TRBJ1-5,.,TGTGCCAGTAGTATAGTTTCCCTGGGTCCTCGGGGGAATCAGCCCCAGCATTTT,CASSIVSLGPRGNQPQHF
TRBV7-2,.,TRBJ1-3,TRBD1,TGTGCCAGCAGCTTCCCGCGGACAGGCGTAAACACCATATATTTT,CASSFPRTGVNTIYF
TRBV27,.,TRBJ1-5,TRBD1,TGTGCCAGCAGCACGGGACAGGGGAGTTGGGGCAATCAGCCCCAGCATTTT,CASSTGQGSWGNQPQHF
TRBV15,.,TRBJ1-5,TRBD1,TGTGCCACCAGAGAAGACAGGGATCCTTCTCAGCCCCAGCATTTT,CATREDRDPSQPQHF
TRBV7-2,.,TRBJ1-4,.,TGTGCCAGCAGCCTTGTAGGGGGGAATGTTAATGAAAAACTGTTTTTT,CASSLVGGNVNEKLFF
TRBV2,.,TRBJ1-6,TRBD1,TGTGCCAGTAGGACCGGGACAGGGCCCTCACCCCTCCACTTT,CASRTGTGPSPLHF
TRBV2,.,TRBJ2-3,TRBD1,TGTGCCAGCAGCAAAGACAGGGGGTTAACCTATAGCACAGATACGCAGTATTTT,CASSKDRGLTYSTDTQYF
TRBV6-4,.,TRBJ1-6,.,TGTGCCAGCAGTGACCAGAATAAAAATTCACCCCTCCACTTT,CASSDQNKNSPLHF
TRBV5-1,once,TRBJ2-7,TRBD1,TGCGCCAGCAGCTTCGGAACAGGGGTCCCCTACGAGCAGTACTTC,CASSFGTGVPYEQYF
TRBV18,.,TRBJ1-3,TRBD1,TGTGCCAGCTCACCTACAACTCTCAATACCGGGACAGGGAGCTCTGGAAACACCATATATTTT,CASSPTTLNTGTGSSGNTIYF
TRBV19,.,TRBJ1-1,.,TGTGCCAGTAGTATGGTTCCAGGGGCCCGGAACACTGAAGCTTTCTTT,CASSMVPGARNTEAFF
TRBV5-4,once,TRBJ2-5,TRBD1,TGTGCCAGCAGCACGGGACCAGGGGGCCAAGAGACCCAGTACTTC,CASSTGPGGQETQYF
TRBV3-1/TRBV3-2,once,TRBJ1-6,.,TGTGCCAGCAGCCAGTTGGGGGCCGCACCTTCACCCCTCCACTTT,CASSQLGAAPSPLHF
TRBV12-3/TRBV12-4,.,TRBJ1-2,TRBD1,TGTGCCAGCAGTTTAGGGACAGGGCTTGGCTACACCTTC,CASSLGTGLGYTF
TRBV19,.,TRBJ1-1,.,TGTGCCAGTAGTTTTCAGGGATCGAACACTGAAGCTTTCTTT,CASSFQGSNTEAFF
TRBV24-1,once,TRBJ1-2,.,TGTGCCACCAGTGGGCAGGGAAATGGCTACACCTTC,CATSGQGNGYTF
TRBV28,once,TRBJ2-3,.,TGTGCCAGCAGTTCTCCACAGGGTATCAACACAGATACGCAGTATTTT,CASSSPQGINTDTQYF
TRBV6-1,.,TRBJ2-4,.,TGTGCCAGCAGTGACAGGTTCACCAAAAACATTCAGTACTTC,CASSDRFTKNIQYF
TRBV27,once,TRBJ2-7,.,TGTGCCAGCAGTTTACTTGGGGCAGGGATTGGGTACGAGCAGTACTTC,CASSLLGAGIGYEQYF
TRBV11-2,.,TRBJ1-2,.,TGTGCCAGCCAGTGGCAGGGAGTAAGGGGCTACACCTTC,CASQWQGVRGYTF
TRBV6-2/TRBV6-3,.,TRBJ1-5,.,TGTGCCAGCAGTGCAGGGACACCCCATAGCAATCAGCCCCAGCATTTT,CASSAGTPHSNQPQHF
TRBV28,once,TRBJ1-1,.,TGTGCCAGCAGTTTCCGGTCCTTGGCTGAAGCTTTCTTT,CASSFRSLAEAFF
TRBV7-2,.,TRBJ1-5,.,TGTGCCAGCAGCCAGGCAGGGGACCAGCCCCAGCATTTT,CASSQAGDQPQHF
TRBV24-1,.,TRBJ1-5,TRBD1,TGTGCCTCCCAGGGGACAGAAAGCAATCAGCCCCAGCATTTT,CASQGTESNQPQHF
TRBV5-1,.,TRBJ2-2,.,TGCGCCAGCAGCTTGGTACGGTCAGGGGGGAGCACCGGGGAGCTGTTTTTT,CASSLVRSGGSTGELFF
TRBV7-9,.,TRBJ1-1,.,TGTGCCAGCAGCTTCAGGGGACTGAACACTGAAGCTTTCTTT,CASSFRGLNTEAFF
TRBV18,.,TRBJ2-3,TRBD1,TGTGCCAGCTCAACGGGACAGGCTAGCACAGATACGCAGTATTTT,CASSTGQASTDTQYF
TRBV7-6,few,TRBJ2-7,.,TGTGCCAGCAGCCCAAATACCGGGTCCCATCGGGGGCAGTACTTC,CASSPNTGSHRGQYF
TRBV28,.,TRBJ1-5,.,TGTGCCAGCAGAACCGGGCGGAATAGCAATCAGCCCCAGCATTTT,CASRTGRNSNQPQHF